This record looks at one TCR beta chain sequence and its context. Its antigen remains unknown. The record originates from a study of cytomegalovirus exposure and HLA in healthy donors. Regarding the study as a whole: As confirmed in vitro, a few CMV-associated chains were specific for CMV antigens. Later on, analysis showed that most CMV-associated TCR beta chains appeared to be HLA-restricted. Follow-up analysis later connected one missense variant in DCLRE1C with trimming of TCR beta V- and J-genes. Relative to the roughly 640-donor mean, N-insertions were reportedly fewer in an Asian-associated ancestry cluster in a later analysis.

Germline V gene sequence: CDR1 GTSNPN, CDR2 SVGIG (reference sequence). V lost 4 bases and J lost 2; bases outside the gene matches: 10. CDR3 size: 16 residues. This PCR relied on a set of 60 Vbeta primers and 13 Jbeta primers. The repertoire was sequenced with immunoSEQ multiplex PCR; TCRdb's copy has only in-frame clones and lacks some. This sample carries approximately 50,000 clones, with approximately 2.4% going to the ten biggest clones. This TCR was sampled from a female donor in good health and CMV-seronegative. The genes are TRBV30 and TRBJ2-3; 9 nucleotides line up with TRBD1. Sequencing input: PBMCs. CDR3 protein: CAWNRKQGANTDTQYF. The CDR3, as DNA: TGTGCCTGGAATCGCAAACAGGGGGCCAACACAGATACGCAGTATTTT.